These 7 T cell receptor beta chains came from one sample sequenced in a study of blood T cell repertoires in COVID-19. Sequenced by immunoSEQ multiplex PCR; TCRdb stores in-frame clones only, minus some. The sample lists fewer than 250,000 clones, 84% seen once, with under 5% in the top ten. Sequencing was carried out using peripheral blood. The receptors originated from a man aged 50-60 years with acute or convalescent COVID-19.

The chain links TRBV11-3 to TRBJ2-3; TRBD1 matches 10 bases. Germline CDR1 and CDR2: SGHNT and YENEEA. V was pared by 7 bases and J by 2 bases, with 9 bases of the junction left unmatched. The CDR3 is made up of 16 amino acids. CDR3 amino acids: CASTRWGQGHTDTQYF. The CDR3, as DNA: TGTGCCAGCACCCGATGGGGACAGGGGCACACAGATACGCAGTATTTT. Complete variable domain (other parts from reference TRBV11-3 and TRBJ2-3): EAGVVQSPRYKIIEKKQPVAFWCNPISGHNTLYWYLQNLGQGPELLIRYENEEAVDDSQLPKDRFSAERLKGVDSTLKIQPAELGDSAVYLCASTRWGQGHTDTQYFGPGTRLTVL.

The rearrangement uses TRBV11-2 and TRBJ2-1, with 10 bases aligning to TRBD2. The germline V gene has CDR1 SGHAT and CDR2 FQNNGV. V lost 3 bases and J lost 8; bases outside the gene matches: 7. This CDR3 contains 15 residues. The CDR3 reads CASSFGLAAVDEQFF. CDR3 DNA sequence: TGTGCCAGCAGCTTCGGACTAGCGGCCGTTGATGAGCAGTTCTTC.

V usage is TRBV11-3 and J usage is TRBJ1-1; no reliable D call. Germline V gene sequence: CDR1 SGHNT, CDR2 YENEEA. The CDR3 loop spans 13 amino acids. Trimming removed 7 bases at V and 8 bases at J, with 17 bases between. In DNA, the CDR3 is TGTGCCAGCACCGGAAACAGTATAGGCGAAGCTTTCTTT. It translates to CASTGNSIGEAFF.

The chain combines TRBV15 with TRBJ1-1; 7 bases are shared with TRBD1. Germline CDR1 is LNHNV and CDR2 is YYDKDF (reference sequence). The CDR3 runs 15 residues. Germline trimming cut 3 bases from V and 11 bases from J; bases unmatched to any gene: 15. For the CDR3, the DNA is TGTGCCACCAGCAGGACAGCAGGGGGGAGCGGAGACGCTTTCTTT. It is translated as CATSRTAGGSGDAFF.

As regards this clone: A junction boundary mismatches the germline segment, possibly from a read error. The gene calls are TRBV7-7 and TRBJ2-1; the D call may be TRBD1 or TRBD2 (6 bases each). The V gene's germline CDR1 is SSHAT and CDR2 FNYEAQ (reference sequence). The CDR3 spans 13 residues. CDR3: CASSLGGQNEQFF. In DNA form, the CDR3 reads TGTGCTAGCAGCTTAGGGGGGCAGAATGAGCAGTTCTTC. Full variable domain (missing parts from reference TRBV7-7 and TRBJ2-1): GAGVSQSPRYKVTKRGQDVTLRCDPISSHATLYWYQQALGQGPEFLTYFNYEAQPDKSGLPSDRFSAERPEGSISTLTIQRTEQRDSAMYRCASSLGGQNEQFFGPGTRLTVL.

V and J are TRBV3-1 (or the pseudogene TRBV3-2) and TRBJ1-6, with 9 bases that match TRBD1. The J segment lost 6 bases and the V segment lost 1 base, leaving 1 base of the junction unmatched. This CDR3 spans 15 amino acids. Germline assignment: CDR1 LGHDT and CDR2 YNNKEL (reference sequence). This CDR3 reads CASSQGGQGNSPLHF. For the CDR3, the DNA is TGTGCCAGCAGCCAAGGGGGACAGGGTAATTCACCCCTCCACTTT.

This clone occurred once. The chain has TRBV4-1 and TRBJ1-2; maybe TRBD1 (5 bases). CDR3 length: 16 amino acids. Per germline, CDR1 MGHRA and CDR2 YSYEKL. V lost 0 bases and J lost 7, with 18 bases in between. This CDR3 reads CASSQDRRGIGPGYTF. For the CDR3, the DNA is TGCGCCAGCAGCCAAGATCGGCGGGGGATAGGTCCTGGCTACACCTTC.